This TCR beta chain was identified in a study of breast tumors, draining lymph nodes, adjacent tissues. This clonotype occurred many times. Its antigen is not identified. TCRdb re-called the multiplex PCR reads with MiXCR, one entry per CDR3 protein. The sample carries about 130,000 distinct CDR3 sequences, approximately 21% recorded once. The study, taken as a whole, reports: Most tumor T cells seemingly derive from lymph node, then expand in tumor. The lymph node origin of tumor T cells was framed as consistent with a hypothesis, not demonstrated. Tumor repertoires ranked between lymph nodes and nontumor tissue in diversity, with V and J gene preferences.

Axillary draining lymph nodes of breast cancer patients supplied the node samples. Material: axillary lymph node tissue. The clonotype originates from a female donor with breast cancer. Some clones in this sample may be carry-over from other donors' samples.

CDR3 nucleotides: TGTGCCAGCACCCTCGGGACAGGTTACAATGAGCAGTTCTTC. Translated: CASTLGTGYNEQFF. This chain links TRBV12-3 or TRBV12-4 with TRBJ2-1, with 8 nucleotides matching TRBD1. The ends lost 7 bases at V and 4 bases at J; junction bases unmatched: 6. This CDR3 spans 14 amino acids.